Below, 29 T cell receptor beta chains from the same sample are listed, as sequenced in a study of blood T cell repertoires in COVID-19. Profiling relied on immunoSEQ multiplex PCR, and the TCRdb table lists in-frame clones only, not all of them. The table lists about 300,000 clones, approximately 90% of them singletons. Sequencing was done on a sample of peripheral blood. These receptors were obtained from a man aged 18 to 30 with active or convalescent COVID-19.

This chain links TRBV19 with TRBJ2-1; D may be TRBD1 (5 bases). Germline values: CDR1 LNHDA, CDR2 SQIVND (reference sequence). V was shortened by 10 bases and J by 2 bases, with 18 bases between the two germline ends. The CDR3 loop spans 15 amino acids. The CDR3, as DNA: TGTGCCACCACGGTAGGGCAGGGCCCCTACAATGAGCAGTTCTTC. Translated: CATTVGQGPYNEQFF.

The chain has TRBV5-1 and TRBJ2-1; 7 nucleotides match TRBD2. There are 18 residues in the CDR3. V trimming: 0 bases; J trimming: 8 bases; junction bases outside the gene matches: 17. The germline gives CDR1 SGHRS, CDR2 YFSETQ. CDR3 bases: TGCGCCAGCAGCTTGGCTGGAGCGAGGGAGGGCCCTTTATATGAGCAGTTCTTC. Translation gives CASSLAGAREGPLYEQFF. Variable domain in full (rest from reference TRBV5-1 and TRBJ2-1): KAGVTQTPRYLIKTRGQQVTLSCSPISGHRSVSWYQQTPGQGLQFLFEYFSETQRNKGNFPGRFSGRQFSNSRSEMNVSTLELGDSALYLCASSLAGAREGPLYEQFFGPGTRLTVL.

The chain has TRBV9 and TRBJ1-2; 8 positions match TRBD1. Germline CDR1 is SGDLS and CDR2 is YYNGEE. This CDR3 has 13 amino acids. The trim removed 0 bases at V and 12 bases at J, leaving 7 bases unmatched. CDR3 sequence: CASSVAWTGRHTF. DNA for the CDR3: TGTGCCAGCAGCGTAGCGTGGACAGGGAGACACACCTTC.

This clone appeared once. The chain has TRBV5-1 and TRBJ1-1; D call uncertain. Germline CDR1 and CDR2: SGHRS and YFSETQ. V was clipped by 4 bases and J by 2 bases, with 9 bases between them. The CDR3 runs 13 residues. CDR3 amino acids: CASSENQNTEAFF. As DNA, the CDR3 is TGCGCCAGCAGCGAGAACCAAAACACTGAAGCTTTCTTT.

J is TRBJ2-3 and V is TRBV7-2; the D gene is possibly TRBD1 (5 bases). Looked up from germline, CDR1 is SGHTA and CDR2 is FQGNSA. The CDR3 extends over 14 amino acids. V was clipped by 11 bases and J by 2 bases, with 17 bases between them. The CDR3 loop reads CAARGQTYTDTQYF. The CDR3 nucleotides read TGTGCCGCAAGGGGCCAGACATACACAGATACGCAGTATTTT. Full variable domain (rest looked up from reference TRBV7-2 and TRBJ2-3): GAGVSQSPSNKVTEKGKDVELRCDPISGHTALYWYRQSLGQGLEFLIYFQGNSAPDKSGLPSDRFSAERTGGSVSTLTIQRTQQEDSAVYLCAARGQTYTDTQYFGPGTRLTVL.

This clone was seen a few times. V usage is TRBV4-3 and J usage is TRBJ1-2; 9 nucleotides agree with TRBD1. Trimming cost V 2 bases and J 8 bases; bases outside gene matches: 9. CDR3 size: 15 residues. CDR1 and CDR2 (germline): LGHNA, YSLEER. The CDR3 bases are TGCGCCAGCAGCCAACCATGGACAGGGGTTGCCGGCTACACCTTC. This gives the protein CASSQPWTGVAGYTF.

The J gene is TRBJ2-7, the V gene TRBV10-3; TRBD2 matches 9 bases. The CDR3 covers 13 residues. V shed 8 bases, J shed 6 bases, and the junction held 8 bases outside the gene matches. Germline CDR1 ENHRY, CDR2 SYGVKD. Written as DNA, the CDR3 is TGTGCCATCCGGGGCGGGGGGGGACTCGAGCAGTACTTC. It translates to CAIRGGGGLEQYF.

The J gene is TRBJ2-3, the V gene TRBV4-1, with TRBD2 matching over 9 bases. The CDR3 covers 16 residues. Germline CDR1 reads MGHRA; CDR2 reads YSYEKL. V lost 3 bases and J lost 2; bases outside the gene matches: 6. CDR3 sequence reads: CASSHTPSGDTDTQYF. CDR3 bases: TGCGCCAGCAGCCACACCCCTAGCGGGGACACAGATACGCAGTATTTT.

This clone was seen just once. V and J are TRBV5-1 and TRBJ2-1; D gene ambiguous. CDR1 SGHRS and CDR2 YFSETQ come from the germline V gene. There are 19 residues in the CDR3. Trimming removed 4 bases from V and 5 bases from J, with 28 bases in between. CDR3 DNA sequence: TGCGCCAGCAGCCCACAAAAAGGTCCGGGTAGGCGGCCAAACAATGAGCAGTTCTTC. It specifies CASSPQKGPGRRPNNEQFF. The whole variable domain, filled in from reference TRBV5-1 and TRBJ2-1, reads KAGVTQTPRYLIKTRGQQVTLSCSPISGHRSVSWYQQTPGQGLQFLFEYFSETQRNKGNFPGRFSGRQFSNSRSEMNVSTLELGDSALYLCASSPQKGPGRRPNNEQFFGPGTRLTVL.

The chain couples TRBV19 to TRBJ2-7, with TRBD2 matching over 7 bases. The ends lost 4 bases at V and 3 bases at J; junction bases unmatched: 15. Germline CDR1 reads LNHDA; CDR2 reads SQIVND (reference sequence). This CDR3 region has 17 residues. CDR3 region: CASSTYDHAGEYYEQYF. CDR3 coding DNA: TGTGCCAGTAGTACCTACGACCATGCGGGGGAGTACTACGAGCAGTACTTC.

The chain is built from TRBV6-4 and TRBJ2-3; D gene uncertain. V was trimmed by 2 bases and J by 4 bases, leaving 7 bases between them. CDR1 and CDR2 (germline): MRHNA, SNTAGT. This CDR3 region has 13 residues. The CDR3 DNA reads TGTGCCAGCAGTGACCTGGGCCCAGATACGCAGTATTTT. This codes for CASSDLGPDTQYF.

In this sample, this clone turned up once. This sequence joins TRBV5-6 and TRBJ1-2; unclear D gene. Germline V lookup: CDR1 SGHDT, CDR2 YYEEEE. V lost 1 base and J lost 7, with 11 bases in between. CDR3 length: 13 residues. CDR3 coding DNA: TGTGCCAGCAGCTTGCCCACCGGCGGTGGCTACACCTTC. Translated: CASSLPTGGGYTF.

The CDR3 is CASMAGGREKLFF. CDR3 DNA: TGTGCCAGCATGGCCGGAGGTCGGGAAAAACTGTTTTTT. The rearrangement links TRBV25-1 to TRBJ1-4; D unclear. CDR3 length: 13 amino acids. Germline CDR1 reads MGHDK; CDR2 reads SYGVNS. V lost 7 bases and J 8 bases, leaving 14 bases between the germline ends.

This clone has a handful of counts. V is TRBV5-1 and J is TRBJ1-2; no firm D call. CDR1 and CDR2 (germline): SGHRS, YFSETQ. The ends were cut back, 1 base at V and 4 bases at J, with 11 bases in the middle. This CDR3 region has 14 residues. The CDR3 is CASSLSDPLYGYTF. CDR3 in DNA: TGCGCCAGCAGCTTGTCAGATCCCCTCTATGGCTACACCTTC.

V is TRBV3-1 (or the pseudogene TRBV3-2) and J is TRBJ1-2, with D perhaps matching TRBD1 (5 bases). With 0 bases removed from V and 8 bases from J, the gap between germline ends came to 10 bases. Germline V gene data show CDR1 as LGHDT and CDR2 as YNNKEL (reference sequence). The CDR3 spans 13 residues. CDR3 residues: CASSQDGGRGYTF. CDR3 sequence (DNA): TGTGCCAGCAGCCAAGATGGGGGGAGGGGCTACACCTTC.

This sequence joins TRBV5-4 and TRBJ2-7; 11 bases align to TRBD2. Germline CDR1 reads SGHNT; CDR2 reads YYREEE (reference sequence). CDR3 length: 17 amino acids. The ends lost 4 bases at V and 4 bases at J; junction bases unmatched: 13. The CDR3 region has the DNA TGTGCCAGCAGCGGGGGAGGTAGCGGGAGGGCCGGGTACGAGCAGTACTTC. It is translated as CASSGGGSGRAGYEQYF.

The chain combines TRBV10-3 with TRBJ1-5, with D possibly matching TRBD1 (6 bases). Germline CDR1 is ENHRY and CDR2 is SYGVKD. The CDR3 runs 14 residues. The ends were cut back, 8 bases at V and 1 base at J, with 12 bases in the middle. In DNA form, the CDR3 reads TGTGCCATCGCGGCGGGGGGCAGCAATCAGCCCCAGCATTTT. It encodes CAIAAGGSNQPQHF.

The CDR3 is CASSLTGTGVHEQYF. The DNA of the CDR3 is TGTGCCAGCAGCCTGACCGGGACAGGGGTCCACGAGCAGTACTTC. This chain uses TRBV13 with TRBJ2-7; 10 bases align to TRBD1. Trimming removed 5 bases from V and 5 bases from J; junction bases left unmatched: 9. Germline CDR1 and CDR2: PRHDT and FYEKMQ (reference sequence). The CDR3 totals 15 residues.

The V gene is TRBV12-3 or TRBV12-4, the J gene TRBJ2-2; the D gene is possibly TRBD1 (5 bases). The CDR3 runs to 13 residues. V was trimmed by 11 bases and J by 4 bases, leaving 14 bases between them. The CDR3 is CAFSGRATGELFF. CDR3 DNA: TGTGCCTTCTCAGGCAGGGCCACCGGGGAGCTGTTTTTT.

V gene TRBV11-2 combines with J gene TRBJ2-1; 10 bases are shared with TRBD1. Looked up from germline, CDR1 is SGHAT and CDR2 is FQNNGV. V gave up 2 bases and J gave up 5 bases; unmatched junction bases: 6. The CDR3 loop spans 16 amino acids. The CDR3 is CASSLRLGTGDNEQFF. Here the CDR3 DNA reads TGTGCCAGCAGCTTAAGGCTGGGGACAGGGGACAATGAGCAGTTCTTC.

The rearrangement joins TRBV5-1 to TRBJ1-4; 7 bases are a match to TRBD1. The CDR3 is made up of 14 amino acids. With 0 bases clipped from V and 5 bases from J, the junction kept 1 base outside the gene matches. Germline CDR1 is SGHRS and CDR2 is YFSETQ. The CDR3 DNA sequence: TGCGCCAGCAGCTTGGGGGACAGCAATGAAAAACTGTTTTTT. Its protein product is CASSLGDSNEKLFF.

The genes are TRBV3-1 (or the pseudogene TRBV3-2) and TRBJ2-7; TRBD2 matches 13 bases. The germline CDR1 and CDR2 sequences are LGHDT and YNNKEL (reference sequence). The CDR3 length is 15 residues. Trimming took 4 bases from V and 2 from J; bases not matched to a gene: 2. The CDR3 DNA is TGTGCCAGCAGCCTCGGACTAGCGGGGGCCTACGAGCAGTACTTC. Its protein is CASSLGLAGAYEQYF.

The chain links TRBV4-2 to TRBJ2-1; the match to TRBD2 covers 8 bases. The CDR3 is 16 residues long. J gave up 0 bases and V 6 bases, and 7 bases lay outside the gene matches. Germline CDR1 reads LGHNA; CDR2 reads YNFKEQ. The CDR3 DNA reads as TGTGCCAGCAGACAGACGGGAGGGCACTCCTACAATGAGCAGTTCTTC. Protein: CASRQTGGHSYNEQFF.

The table lists this clone with a count of one. J is TRBJ1-5 and V is TRBV19; 9 bases agree with TRBD1. After removal of 7 bases from V and 0 bases from J, the junction contained 4 bases not matched to a gene. Germline CDR1 LNHDA, CDR2 SQIVND (reference sequence). There are 15 residues in the CDR3. CDR3 amino acids: CASNRDRDSNQPQHF. The CDR3 nucleotides read TGTGCCAGTAACCGGGACAGGGATAGCAATCAGCCCCAGCATTTT.

This rearrangement joins TRBV6-1 to TRBJ1-1; TRBD1 aligns across 7 bases. The junction had 6 bases not matched to a gene; V was cut back by 3 bases and J by 11 bases. CDR1 MNHNS and CDR2 SASEGT come from the germline V gene. This CDR3 has 12 amino acids. The CDR3 coding sequence is TGTGCCAGCAGTGATGACAGGGTTGATGCTTTCTTT. It translates to CASSDDRVDAFF.

The chain uses TRBV5-6 and TRBJ1-2; maybe TRBD1 (5 bases). There are 15 residues in the CDR3. Germline loops: CDR1 SGHDT, CDR2 YYEEEE. V lost 4 bases, J lost 8 bases, and 21 bases lay in between. DNA of the CDR3: TGTGCCAGCAGCCCAGTTGGGGGGGAAGGAGGAGGCTACACCTTC. Translated: CASSPVGGEGGGYTF. Supplemented by reference TRBV5-6 and TRBJ1-2, the full variable domain reads DAGVTQSPTHLIKTRGQQVTLRCSPKSGHDTVSWYQQALGQGPQFIFQYYEEEERQRGNFPDRFSGHQFPNYSSELNVNALLLGDSALYLCASSPVGGEGGGYTFGSGTRLTVV.

The chain couples TRBV27 to TRBJ2-7, with a weak D call TRBD2 (6 bases). This CDR3 has 13 residues. Germline V lookup: CDR1 MNHEY, CDR2 SMNVEV (reference sequence). Deletions cut 3 bases from V and 6 bases from J, with 12 bases between. The CDR3 nucleotides are TGTGCCAGCAGTTTTCTGCTCGGGGGCGAGCAGTACTTC. Protein product: CASSFLLGGEQYF.

V is TRBV6-5 and J is TRBJ1-2, with D unresolved. CDR1 is MNHEY and CDR2 is SVGAGI in the germline V gene. V was clipped by 4 bases and J by 2 bases, with 11 bases between them. The CDR3 spans 14 residues. The CDR3 loop is CASSSFAGNYGYTF. The DNA for the CDR3 is TGTGCCAGCAGTTCTTTCGCGGGGAACTATGGCTACACCTTC.

The chain is built from TRBV7-8 and TRBJ2-1; 8 positions match TRBD2. V gave up 2 bases and J gave up 4 bases; unmatched junction bases: 4. CDR3 size: 15 residues. Germline loops: CDR1 SGHVS, CDR2 FQNEAQ. The DNA for the CDR3 is TGTGCCAGCAGCTTAACTAGCGGAATTTACAATGAGCAGTTCTTC. Translating gives CASSLTSGIYNEQFF.